The present T cell receptor beta chain was sequenced within a study of shared clonotypes between healthy human individuals. The overall study: Donors had three CD4 naive, three CD4 memory, two CD8 naive and one CD8 memory plate apiece. Overall study findings and caveats: Rarefaction showed that sequencing of sorted subsets was incomplete (despite large depth).

Clones were sequenced by immunoSEQ multiplex PCR, and TCRdb holds only the in-frame ones, with some missing. The sample includes over a million clones, around 97% of them seen just once. Germline assignment: CDR1 SGHVS and CDR2 FNYEAQ. The CDR3 runs to 21 residues. V lost 1 base to trimming and J lost 0 bases; unmatched junction nucleotides: 15. A word on this clone: Its antigen is currently unknown.

Sequenced: naive CD4+ T cells sorted from blood. The subset is: CD45RA+ positively selected. This TCR was sampled from a man aged 25 to 45 in good health. The V call is TRBV7-6, the J call TRBJ2-5; 12 bases align to TRBD2. The chain's CDR3 is CASSLERAMGLAGPYQETQYF. CDR3 in DNA: TGTGCCAGCAGCTTAGAACGGGCGATGGGACTAGCGGGCCCCTACCAAGAGACCCAGTACTTC. Full variable domain (outside the CDR3, taken from reference TRBV7-6 and TRBJ2-5): GAGVSQSPRYKVTKRGQDVALRCDPISGHVSLYWYRQALGQGPEFLTYFNYEAQQDKSGLPNDRFSAERPEGSISTLTIQRTEQRDSAMYRCASSLERAMGLAGPYQETQYFGPGTRLLVL.